This T cell receptor (beta chain) is from a study of T cell responses to AZD1222 COVID-19 vaccine. General study points: Among the donors, most were white British and more were female, and clonal diversity was possibly underestimated.

Generated by immunoSEQ multiplex PCR, the TCRdb table keeps only in-frame clones and is missing some. The repertoire holds under 150,000 clones, with 90% as singletons. On this clone itself: The antigen remains undetermined.

The CDR3 has 13 residues. After removal of 5 bases from V and 5 bases from J, the junction contained 4 bases not matched to a gene. The gene calls are TRBV12-3 or TRBV12-4 and TRBJ2-5, with TRBD1 identical over 8 bases. The starting material was peripheral blood, obtained on day 0 of AZD1222 vaccination. This TCR was recovered from an adult in good health. CDR3 amino acids: CASSPGGGETQYF. In nucleotides, the CDR3 is TGTGCCAGCAGTCCAGGGGGCGGGGAGACCCAGTACTTC.